This is a list of T cell receptor beta chains from one sample in a study of T cell repertoires in cytomegalovirus infection. Antigens of these TCRs are unknown. TCRdb reprocessed the reads via MiXCR and lists one record per CDR3 protein. The sample lists just under 500,000 distinct CDR3 sequences; 33% were seen once. The sequenced sample was cultured PBMCs, obtained from culture after CMV antigen stimulation. Receptors were obtained from a human donor in good health (CMV status not recorded). Some clones in this sample may be carry-over from other donors' samples. Each CDR3 is given with its conserved first and last residue. The D gene is left open where the match is weak. Clone size is shown for a subset of rows, as once, few, many or a class of expanded clone.

v_call: TRBV27
d_call: TRBD2
clone_size: once
j_call: TRBJ2-3
cdr3_nt: TGTGCCAGCAGTTTAGCTCCTAGCGGGATTACAGATACGCAGTATTTT
cdr3_aa: CASSLAPSGITDTQYF

v_call: TRBV7-8
d_call: -
clone_size: few
j_call: TRBJ2-7
cdr3_nt: TGTGCCAGCAGATTGGGATTCAGGGACGAGCAGTACTTC
cdr3_aa: CASRLGFRDEQYF

v_call: TRBV29-1
d_call: -
clone_size: once
j_call: TRBJ2-7
cdr3_nt: TGCAGCGTCACGCCTTTAGCGCCGCGCGAGCAGTACTTC
cdr3_aa: CSVTPLAPREQYF

v_call: TRBV7-6
d_call: -
clone_size: many
j_call: TRBJ2-3
cdr3_nt: TGTGCCAGCAGCTTAGCTTTTACCACAGATACGCAGTATTTT
cdr3_aa: CASSLAFTTDTQYF

v_call: TRBV15
d_call: -
clone_size: -
j_call: TRBJ1-1
cdr3_nt: TGTGCCACCAGCAGAGATCTGGTGAACACTGAAGCTTTCTTT
cdr3_aa: CATSRDLVNTEAFF

v_call: TRBV7-2
d_call: -
clone_size: few
j_call: TRBJ1-1
cdr3_nt: TGTGCCAGCAGCTTTGACAGGAACCCCACTGAAGCTTTCTTT
cdr3_aa: CASSFDRNPTEAFF

v_call: TRBV7-3
d_call: -
clone_size: once
j_call: TRBJ1-1
cdr3_nt: TGTGCCAGCAGTTCGACACCTCTTGAAGCTTTCTTT
cdr3_aa: CASSSTPLEAFF

v_call: TRBV5-6
d_call: TRBD2
clone_size: -
j_call: TRBJ2-1
cdr3_nt: TGTGCCAGCAGCTTGGATGCGGGAGGAAAATACAATGAGCAGTTCTTC
cdr3_aa: CASSLDAGGKYNEQFF

v_call: TRBV4-1
d_call: -
clone_size: -
j_call: TRBJ2-1
cdr3_nt: TGTGCCAGCAGCCAAGATGCGGGACCCTACAATGAGCAGTTCTTC
cdr3_aa: CASSQDAGPYNEQFF

v_call: TRBV7-9
d_call: -
clone_size: few
j_call: TRBJ1-1
cdr3_nt: TGTGCCAGCAGACACGAGGGCAGGGCGAGGACTGAAGCTTTCTTT
cdr3_aa: CASRHEGRARTEAFF

v_call: TRBV5-1
d_call: TRBD1
clone_size: -
j_call: TRBJ2-7
cdr3_nt: TGCGCCAGCAGCTTGGGGACAGGGGCCGACGAGCAGTACTTC
cdr3_aa: CASSLGTGADEQYF

v_call: TRBV28
d_call: TRBD2
clone_size: -
j_call: TRBJ2-1
cdr3_nt: TGTGCCAGCAGCCCGAGTTGGGAGGGCCAGTTCTTC
cdr3_aa: CASSPSWEGQFF

v_call: TRBV6-1
d_call: -
clone_size: few
j_call: TRBJ2-6
cdr3_nt: TGTGCCAGCATGAAGGAGTACGGGGCCAACGTCCTGACTTTC
cdr3_aa: CASMKEYGANVLTF

v_call: TRBV7-2
d_call: -
clone_size: many
j_call: TRBJ2-3
cdr3_nt: TGTGCCAGCAGCCCCATTTCAGATACGCAGTATTTT
cdr3_aa: CASSPISDTQYF

v_call: TRBV4-2
d_call: -
clone_size: -
j_call: TRBJ2-2
cdr3_nt: TGTGCCAGCAGCCAAGCGATTCCGAACACCGGGGAGCTGTTTTTT
cdr3_aa: CASSQAIPNTGELFF

v_call: TRBV6-2/TRBV6-3
d_call: -
clone_size: -
j_call: TRBJ2-1
cdr3_nt: TGTGCCAGCAGTCCAATTAGGGGGGTCAACAATGAGCAGTTCTTC
cdr3_aa: CASSPIRGVNNEQFF

v_call: TRBV7-8
d_call: TRBD2
clone_size: many
j_call: TRBJ2-1
cdr3_nt: TGTGCCAGCAGCCCACGGAGGGGAGCTGCGGGGGGTGAGCAGTTCTTC
cdr3_aa: CASSPRRGAAGGEQFF

v_call: TRBV19
d_call: -
clone_size: -
j_call: TRBJ2-5
cdr3_nt: TGTGCCAGTAGTGGGGGACCTCGGCGGGAGACCCAGTACTTC
cdr3_aa: CASSGGPRRETQYF

v_call: TRBV18
d_call: -
clone_size: -
j_call: TRBJ1-5
cdr3_nt: TGTGCCAGCTCACGCCTCAGGGATCGCAATCAGCCCCAGCATTTT
cdr3_aa: CASSRLRDRNQPQHF

v_call: TRBV7-8
d_call: -
clone_size: few
j_call: TRBJ2-5
cdr3_nt: TGTGCCAGCAGTTACTGGGGGGACTTAGGCCTTCAAGAGACCCAGTACTTC
cdr3_aa: CASSYWGDLGLQETQYF

v_call: TRBV15
d_call: TRBD1
clone_size: -
j_call: TRBJ2-1
cdr3_nt: TGTGCCACCAGCAGGCACAGGGGGCCGGACAATGAGCAGTTCTTC
cdr3_aa: CATSRHRGPDNEQFF

v_call: TRBV24-1
d_call: TRBD2
clone_size: -
j_call: TRBJ2-1
cdr3_nt: TGTGCCACCAGTGTCGAAGCGGGAGCTCGGGATGAGCAGTTCTTC
cdr3_aa: CATSVEAGARDEQFF

v_call: TRBV2
d_call: -
clone_size: -
j_call: TRBJ2-5
cdr3_nt: TGTGCCAGCAGAATCCGGGAGTCCGGAGAGACCCAGTACTTC
cdr3_aa: CASRIRESGETQYF

v_call: TRBV6-2/TRBV6-3
d_call: -
clone_size: many
j_call: TRBJ2-3
cdr3_nt: TGTGCCAGCAGTCCGGCGATGAGGGACCTTAGACGGTCTGATACGCAGTATTTT
cdr3_aa: CASSPAMRDLRRSDTQYF

v_call: TRBV10-3
d_call: -
clone_size: -
j_call: TRBJ2-1
cdr3_nt: TGTGCCACCACCCTAGCGTTGGCGAAAGATGAGCAGTTCTTC
cdr3_aa: CATTLALAKDEQFF

v_call: TRBV10-3
d_call: -
clone_size: many
j_call: TRBJ1-5
cdr3_nt: TGTGCCACCCTAATGGACAGATCAAGCAATCAGCCCCAGCATTTT
cdr3_aa: CATLMDRSSNQPQHF

v_call: TRBV7-9
d_call: TRBD2
clone_size: many
j_call: TRBJ2-1
cdr3_nt: TGTGCCAGCAGCTACCACGGACTAGCGGGACACAATGAGCAGTTCTTC
cdr3_aa: CASSYHGLAGHNEQFF

v_call: TRBV12-3/TRBV12-4
d_call: TRBD2
clone_size: few
j_call: TRBJ2-3
cdr3_nt: TGTGCCAGCAGTTTAGGCGCTAGCGGGAGACCCTCCACAGATACGCAGTATTTT
cdr3_aa: CASSLGASGRPSTDTQYF

v_call: TRBV5-4
d_call: TRBD1
clone_size: -
j_call: TRBJ1-1
cdr3_nt: TGTGCCAGCAGCGTGTCCGGGACAGGGCCTGGCTACACTGAAGCTTTCTTT
cdr3_aa: CASSVSGTGPGYTEAFF

v_call: TRBV10-3
d_call: TRBD1
clone_size: -
j_call: TRBJ1-6
cdr3_nt: TGTGCCATCAGGGGGACAGGGGATTCACCCCTCCACTTT
cdr3_aa: CAIRGTGDSPLHF

v_call: TRBV7-2
d_call: -
clone_size: -
j_call: TRBJ2-2
cdr3_nt: TGTGCCAGCAGCCGAGTTAGCGGGAACACCGGGGAGCTGTTTTTT
cdr3_aa: CASSRVSGNTGELFF

v_call: TRBV4-3
d_call: TRBD1
clone_size: -
j_call: TRBJ1-5
cdr3_nt: TGCGCCAGCAGCCAAGAGCGGACAGGGGGCGGGCAGCCCCAGCATTTT
cdr3_aa: CASSQERTGGGQPQHF

v_call: TRBV7-6
d_call: -
clone_size: -
j_call: TRBJ2-7
cdr3_nt: TGTGCCAGCAGCTTTTGGACAACTAACTCCTACGAGCAGTACTTC
cdr3_aa: CASSFWTTNSYEQYF

v_call: TRBV7-8
d_call: TRBD2
clone_size: many
j_call: TRBJ2-3
cdr3_nt: TGTGCCAGCAGCTTCTTGGGCGGGAGTAAAGATACGCAGTATTTT
cdr3_aa: CASSFLGGSKDTQYF

v_call: TRBV6-5
d_call: TRBD2
clone_size: -
j_call: TRBJ2-2
cdr3_nt: TGTGCCAGCAGTTACACATTACCGGGACTAGCGGTAAACACCGGGGAGCTGTTTTTT
cdr3_aa: CASSYTLPGLAVNTGELFF

v_call: TRBV11-2
d_call: -
clone_size: -
j_call: TRBJ2-7
cdr3_nt: TGTGCCAGCAGCTTACTTTGGGGATCCTACGAGCAGTACTTC
cdr3_aa: CASSLLWGSYEQYF

v_call: TRBV7-2
d_call: -
clone_size: many
j_call: TRBJ1-1
cdr3_nt: TGTGCCAGCAGCCATACAGGGAACACTGAAGCTTTCTTT
cdr3_aa: CASSHTGNTEAFF

v_call: TRBV27
d_call: -
clone_size: -
j_call: TRBJ1-4
cdr3_nt: TGTGCCAGCAGTTTATCAGGCTTAGAGACGTCTAATGAAAAACTGTTTTTT
cdr3_aa: CASSLSGLETSNEKLFF

v_call: TRBV4-3
d_call: -
clone_size: -
j_call: TRBJ1-6
cdr3_nt: TGCGCCAGCAGCGAACAGGGATTAGGCGATTCACCCCTCCACTTT
cdr3_aa: CASSEQGLGDSPLHF

v_call: TRBV12-3/TRBV12-4
d_call: TRBD2
clone_size: -
j_call: TRBJ2-1
cdr3_nt: TGTGCCAGCAGCCCGGGACTAGCGAGGATCAGTCCGCAGTTCTTC
cdr3_aa: CASSPGLARISPQFF

v_call: TRBV7-6
d_call: -
clone_size: -
j_call: TRBJ2-3
cdr3_nt: TGTGCCAGCAGCTTAGGGACAGTCTCTAGCACAGATACGCAGTATTTT
cdr3_aa: CASSLGTVSSTDTQYF

v_call: TRBV24-1
d_call: -
clone_size: few
j_call: TRBJ1-1
cdr3_nt: TGTGCCACCAAGGACAGCCTGAACACTGAAGCTTTCTTT
cdr3_aa: CATKDSLNTEAFF

v_call: TRBV6-6
d_call: TRBD2
clone_size: -
j_call: TRBJ2-5
cdr3_nt: TGTGCCAGCAGACCGGCGCAGGGGACTAGCGGGAGTACAGAGACCCAGTACTTC
cdr3_aa: CASRPAQGTSGSTETQYF

v_call: TRBV12-5
d_call: -
clone_size: -
j_call: TRBJ1-3
cdr3_nt: TGTGCTAGTGGTTTGGTACTAGGGGCGAGAAACACCATATATTTT
cdr3_aa: CASGLVLGARNTIYF

v_call: TRBV11-2
d_call: -
clone_size: -
j_call: TRBJ1-1
cdr3_nt: TGTGCCAGCAGCGTACAGGATACTGAAGCTTTCTTT
cdr3_aa: CASSVQDTEAFF

v_call: TRBV7-2
d_call: TRBD2
clone_size: -
j_call: TRBJ2-3
cdr3_nt: TGTGCCAGCAGCTTAGTGCGGGAGTCTGATACGCAGTATTTT
cdr3_aa: CASSLVRESDTQYF

v_call: TRBV28
d_call: -
clone_size: -
j_call: TRBJ1-2
cdr3_nt: TGTGCCAGCAGCAATGGAGCCCGATCCTCCTTTAACTATGGCTACACCTTC
cdr3_aa: CASSNGARSSFNYGYTF

v_call: TRBV4-3
d_call: TRBD1
clone_size: few
j_call: TRBJ2-7
cdr3_nt: TGCGCCAGCAGCCCATCAGCCGGGACAGGCTCCTACGAGCAGTACTTC
cdr3_aa: CASSPSAGTGSYEQYF

v_call: TRBV6-5
d_call: -
clone_size: -
j_call: TRBJ2-7
cdr3_nt: TGTGCCAGCACCGTAGCGGCGTCCTACGAGCAGTACTTC
cdr3_aa: CASTVAASYEQYF

v_call: TRBV7-3
d_call: -
clone_size: -
j_call: TRBJ2-1
cdr3_nt: TGTGCCAGCAGCCCTTCCGGGGCAACTGAGCAGTTCTTC
cdr3_aa: CASSPSGATEQFF

v_call: TRBV7-9
d_call: TRBD1
clone_size: -
j_call: TRBJ1-1
cdr3_nt: TGTGCCAGCAGCCCCGGGACAGGGGTTACGGCTGAAGCTTTCTTT
cdr3_aa: CASSPGTGVTAEAFF

v_call: TRBV5-1
d_call: -
clone_size: -
j_call: TRBJ2-3
cdr3_nt: TGCGCCAGCAGCACAGACTCCAGTGATACGCAGTATTTT
cdr3_aa: CASSTDSSDTQYF

v_call: TRBV15
d_call: -
clone_size: -
j_call: TRBJ1-5
cdr3_nt: TGTGCCACCAGCAGAGAATCCAGGGCCCCTTTCCAGCATTTT
cdr3_aa: CATSRESRAPFQHF

v_call: TRBV12-3/TRBV12-4
d_call: TRBD1
clone_size: many
j_call: TRBJ2-1
cdr3_nt: TGTGCCAGCAGTTTAGGGACAGGGTTGGGTGACAATGAGCAGTTCTTC
cdr3_aa: CASSLGTGLGDNEQFF